Listed below are T cell receptor beta chains from one sample, sequenced in a study of blood T cell repertoires in COVID-19. Generated by immunoSEQ multiplex PCR, the TCRdb table keeps only in-frame clones and is missing some. The table has 330,000 or so clones, about 87% seen once. Specimen: PBMCs or T cells enriched from blood (not recorded which). These receptors were collected from a man aged 40-49 years in a cohort exposed to, infected with or recovered from COVID-19 (not recorded which). Each CDR3 is given with its conserved first and last residue. D genes are given only for firm matches. Not all rows give a size; the values are once, few, many and, for expanded clones, a class.

TRBJ1-5 | TRBV30 | TRBD1 | - | TGTGCCTGGAGCGAGACAGGGATGAATCAGCCCCAGCATTTT | CAWSETGMNQPQHF
TRBJ2-2 | TRBV7-9 | TRBD1 | - | TGTGCCAGCAAGGGGACAGGGTGGACCGGGGAGCTGTTTTTT | CASKGTGWTGELFF
TRBJ2-1 | TRBV9 | TRBD2 | once | TGTGCCAGCAGCGTAGCTTTTTCTAGCGGGTCCACCTACAATGAGCAGTTCTTC | CASSVAFSSGSTYNEQFF
TRBJ2-2 | TRBV27 | TRBD1 | - | TGTGCCAGCAGTCCTATGGACAGGGGACCCGGGGAGCTGTTTTTT | CASSPMDRGPGELFF
TRBJ2-7 | TRBV7-9 | - | - | TGTGCCAGCAGCCCCACAGGGTTGTCCTACGAGCAGTACTTC | CASSPTGLSYEQYF
TRBJ2-1 | TRBV7-8 | - | - | TGTGCCAGCAGCCTCACTACAAACAATGAGCAGTTCTTC | CASSLTTNNEQFF
TRBJ2-2 | TRBV15 | - | - | TGTGCCACCAGCAGAGCAGGGGAGCTGTTTTTT | CATSRAGELFF
TRBJ1-5 | TRBV7-2 | TRBD1 | once | TGTGCCAGCAGTCAGAATACCGGGACAGAGAGCAATCAGCCCCAGCATTTT | CASSQNTGTESNQPQHF
TRBJ1-6 | TRBV7-9 | TRBD1 | - | TGTGCCAGCACTAGACCCGGGACAGGGTATTCACCCCTCCACTTT | CASTRPGTGYSPLHF
TRBJ2-7 | TRBV5-6 | TRBD2 | - | TGTGCCAGCAGCTTCTATTCGCGGGAGGGCTACGAGCAGTACTTC | CASSFYSREGYEQYF
TRBJ2-5 | TRBV7-7 | TRBD1 | - | TGTGCCAGCAGCGAAGGGACAGCAGAGACCCAGTACTTC | CASSEGTAETQYF
TRBJ2-3 | TRBV4-1 | TRBD2 | - | TGCGCCAGCAGCCAGGATTTGACTAGCGGGACCACAGATACGCAGTATTTT | CASSQDLTSGTTDTQYF
TRBJ1-4 | TRBV5-8 | - | - | TGTGCCAGCAGCTTGGGTCAGGGGAAAAATGAAAAACTGTTTTTT | CASSLGQGKNEKLFF
TRBJ2-1 | TRBV11-2 | TRBD2 | - | TGTGCCAGCATGCAGCGGGAACGGAATGAGCAGTTCTTC | CASMQRERNEQFF
TRBJ1-5 | TRBV15 | - | - | TGTGCCACCAGCAGAGATGGCGGTTCGGGGAATCAGCCCCAGCATTTT | CATSRDGGSGNQPQHF
TRBJ2-1 | TRBV18 | TRBD2 | - | TGTGCCAGCTCACCAGTATTCACTAGCGGGAATGAGCAGTTCTTC | CASSPVFTSGNEQFF
TRBJ2-1 | TRBV5-4 | TRBD1 | - | TGTGCCAGCAGCGCCGGGACAGGGGAAGGCTACAATGAGCAGTTCTTC | CASSAGTGEGYNEQFF
TRBJ1-4 | TRBV29-1 | TRBD1 | few | TGCAGCGCGGGACAGTCTAATGAAAAACTGTTTTTT | CSAGQSNEKLFF
TRBJ1-1 | TRBV28 | - | - | TGTGCCAGCAGTTCTGGACAGAACACTGAAGCTTTCTTT | CASSSGQNTEAFF
TRBJ1-1 | TRBV2 | - | - | TGTGCCAGCAGGTCAGATTTTCAAGCTTTCTTT | CASRSDFQAFF
TRBJ2-2 | TRBV6-5 | - | - | TGTGCCAGCAGTACAGCCTACACCGGGGAGCTGTTTTTT | CASSTAYTGELFF
TRBJ2-2 | TRBV5-4 | TRBD2 | - | TGTGCCAGTCGGAAACTAGCGGGAGACACCGGGGAGCTGTTTTTT | CASRKLAGDTGELFF
TRBJ1-3 | TRBV5-8 | - | - | TGTGCCAGCAGCTTGGCGGGGTCTCGTGGAAACACCATATATTTT | CASSLAGSRGNTIYF
TRBJ2-1 | TRBV28 | TRBD2 | - | TGTGCCAGCAGTTCCCCCGGACTAGCGGACAATGAGCAGTTCTTC | CASSSPGLADNEQFF
TRBJ2-2 | TRBV30 | TRBD2 | - | TGTGCCTCCCCCCCAGCGGGAGCGATGAACACCGGGGAGCTGTTTTTT | CASPPAGAMNTGELFF
TRBJ1-5 | TRBV21-1 | - | once | TGTGCCAGCAGCAAAGTAAATCTGGCCAGGGGGGAGTCACAGCCCCAGCATTTT | CASSKVNLARGESQPQHF
TRBJ1-2 | TRBV4-1 | TRBD1 | - | TGCGCCAGCAGCCGACAAAGATGGACAGGGGAGGGCTACACCTTC | CASSRQRWTGEGYTF
TRBJ2-7 | TRBV4-1 | TRBD1 | - | TGCGCCAGCAGCCAAGGATGGGACAGCTCCTACGAGCAGTACTTC | CASSQGWDSSYEQYF
TRBJ2-7 | TRBV28 | - | - | TGTGCCAGCAAGGCGCGGGGCGGAACCTACGAGCAGTACTTC | CASKARGGTYEQYF
TRBJ1-1 | TRBV7-2 | - | few | TGTGCCAGCAGCTTAAGACAGAATGGTGAAGCTTTCTTT | CASSLRQNGEAFF
TRBJ2-3 | TRBV4-1 | TRBD2 | - | TGCGCCAGCAGCCAAGGGGGCGGGAGTAGGGGCACAGATACGCAGTATTTT | CASSQGGGSRGTDTQYF
TRBJ1-4 | TRBV6-2/TRBV6-3 | TRBD1 | - | TGTGCCAGCAGTTTTTTGCAGGGGGCAACTAATGAAAAACTGTTTTTT | CASSFLQGATNEKLFF
TRBJ1-2 | TRBV7-8 | - | - | TGTGCCAGCAGCTTAGCAATCGGGAACTATGGCTACACCTTC | CASSLAIGNYGYTF
TRBJ2-1 | TRBV5-1 | TRBD2 | - | TGCGCCAGCAGCCTAACTAGCGGGAGGATTAATGAGCAGTTCTTC | CASSLTSGRINEQFF
TRBJ2-3 | TRBV27 | - | - | TGTGCCAGCAGTTCCTTCACAGATACGCAGTATTTT | CASSSFTDTQYF
TRBJ1-4 | TRBV19 | - | - | TGTGCCAGTAGCAATCGAATTACGACAGGTCTTAATGAAAAACTGTTTTTT | CASSNRITTGLNEKLFF
TRBJ1-5 | TRBV30 | - | few | TGTGCCTGGAGTGGTCAGGTGGGTCAGCCCCAGCATTTT | CAWSGQVGQPQHF
TRBJ2-3 | TRBV2 | - | - | TGTGCCAGCAGTGTTGGGGCTCGCACAGATACGCAGTATTTT | CASSVGARTDTQYF
TRBJ1-5 | TRBV28 | TRBD1 | - | TGTGCCAGCACGTACAGGGGGGGGAATCAGCCCCAGCATTTT | CASTYRGGNQPQHF
TRBJ1-5 | TRBV10-3 | - | few | TGTGCCATCAGTGACCTAACGACTAATCAGCCCCAGCATTTT | CAISDLTTNQPQHF